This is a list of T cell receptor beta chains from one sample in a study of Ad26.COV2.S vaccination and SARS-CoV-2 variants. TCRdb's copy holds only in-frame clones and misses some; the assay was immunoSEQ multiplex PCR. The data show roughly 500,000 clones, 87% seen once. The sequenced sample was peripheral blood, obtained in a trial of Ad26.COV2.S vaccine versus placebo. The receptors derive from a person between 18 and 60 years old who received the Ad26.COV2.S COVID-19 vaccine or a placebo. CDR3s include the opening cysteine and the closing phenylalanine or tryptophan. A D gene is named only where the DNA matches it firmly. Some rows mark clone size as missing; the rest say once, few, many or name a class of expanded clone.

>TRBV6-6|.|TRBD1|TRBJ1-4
CASKGTDNEKLFF
TGTGCCAGCAAAGGGACAGACAATGAAAAACTGTTTTTT
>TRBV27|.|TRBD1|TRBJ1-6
CASSLRQGLAPLHF
TGTGCCAGCAGTTTAAGACAGGGCCTAGCACCCCTCCACTTT
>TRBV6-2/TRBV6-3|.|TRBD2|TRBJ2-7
CASSYSTAAAGVTYEQYF
TGTGCCAGCAGTTACTCGACGGCTGCGGCGGGAGTAACCTACGAGCAGTACTTC
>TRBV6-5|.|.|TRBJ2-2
CASRPTGGELFF
TGTGCCAGCAGACCAACAGGCGGGGAGCTGTTTTTT
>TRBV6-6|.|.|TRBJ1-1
CASSHGVAGTEAFF
TGTGCCAGCAGCCACGGAGTGGCCGGCACTGAAGCTTTCTTT
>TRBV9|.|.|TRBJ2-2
CASNGANTGELFF
TGTGCCAGCAATGGCGCGAACACCGGGGAGCTGTTTTTT
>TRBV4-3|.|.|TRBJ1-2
CASSRDGDRPLGYTF
TGCGCCAGCAGCCGGGATGGAGACAGGCCCCTTGGCTACACCTTC
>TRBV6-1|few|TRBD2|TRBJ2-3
CASSVTSGGSTDTQYF
TGTGCCAGCAGTGTGACTAGCGGAGGAAGCACAGATACGCAGTATTTT
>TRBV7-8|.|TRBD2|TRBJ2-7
CASSDGTSGGFSYEQYF
TGTGCCAGCAGCGACGGGACTAGCGGGGGGTTCTCCTACGAGCAGTACTTC
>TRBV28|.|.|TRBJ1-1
CASSGQNTEAFF
TGTGCCAGCAGTGGACAGAACACTGAAGCTTTCTTT
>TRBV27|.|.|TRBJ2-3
CASSPTEIITDTQYF
TGTGCCAGCAGTCCGACAGAGATAATCACAGATACGCAGTATTTT
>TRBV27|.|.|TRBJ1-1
CASTIFGNTEAFF
TGTGCCAGCACAATATTCGGGAACACTGAAGCTTTCTTT
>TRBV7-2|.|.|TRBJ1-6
CASTPLGAVNSPLHF
TGTGCCAGCACTCCCCTCGGGGCGGTTAATTCACCCCTCCACTTT
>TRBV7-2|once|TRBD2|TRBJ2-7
CASSLATSGRGYEQYF
TGTGCCAGCAGCTTAGCAACTAGCGGGAGGGGGTACGAGCAGTACTTC
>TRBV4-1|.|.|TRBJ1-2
CASSQEWDPRDYGYTF
TGCGCCAGCAGCCAAGAGTGGGACCCAAGGGACTATGGCTACACCTTC
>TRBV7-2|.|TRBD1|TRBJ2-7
CASSRQGARYEQYF
TGTGCCAGCAGCCGTCAGGGGGCGCGGTACGAGCAGTACTTC
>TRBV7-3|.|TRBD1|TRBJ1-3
CASSSQQGAGNTIYF
TGTGCCAGCAGCAGTCAACAGGGGGCTGGAAACACCATATATTTT